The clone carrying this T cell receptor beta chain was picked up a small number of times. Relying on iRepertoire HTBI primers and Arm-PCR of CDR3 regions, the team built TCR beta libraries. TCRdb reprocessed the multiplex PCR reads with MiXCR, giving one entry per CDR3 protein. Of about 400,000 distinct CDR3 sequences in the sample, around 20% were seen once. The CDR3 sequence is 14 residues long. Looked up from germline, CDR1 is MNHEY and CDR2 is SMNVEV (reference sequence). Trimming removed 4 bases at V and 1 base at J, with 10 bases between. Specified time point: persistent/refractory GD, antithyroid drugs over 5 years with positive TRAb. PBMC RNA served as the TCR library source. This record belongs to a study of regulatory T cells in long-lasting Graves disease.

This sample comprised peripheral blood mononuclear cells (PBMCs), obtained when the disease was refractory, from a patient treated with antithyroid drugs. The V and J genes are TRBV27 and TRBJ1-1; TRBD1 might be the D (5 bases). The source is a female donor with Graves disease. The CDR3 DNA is TGTGCCAGCAGTTCGTTGGGGCGGAACACTGAAGCTTTCTTT. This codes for CASSSLGRNTEAFF.